The clone carrying this T cell receptor (beta chain) came up once. CDR1 is SGDLS and CDR2 is YYNGEE in the germline V gene. The V gene end was trimmed by 3 bases and the J gene end by 7 bases; junction bases not matched to a gene: 5. This CDR3 has 13 amino acids. Original data processing: Reference gene primers were amplified, and this amplification served to estimate nucleated cell counts. Clones were read by immunoSEQ multiplex PCR, and TCRdb kept only the in-frame ones, dropping some. The DNA gave D and trimming, while V, J and clone size come from that table. The profile shows fewer than 250,000 clones, about 94% of them singletons. These data are taken from a study of blood T cell repertoires in COVID-19. Study context: Samples taken during acute and convalescent COVID-19 were collected in the United States, Italy and Spain. Sources were T cells, B-cell-depleted T cells, or PBMCs; the material itself was cDNA or gDNA.

Followed over time, Seattle patients had been enrolled while infection was active. This TCR derives from a man between 60 and 70 years old with COVID-19, enrolled during active disease. The chain links TRBV9 to TRBJ1-1, with 8 positions matching TRBD1. The source material was peripheral blood. The CDR3 here is CASSAQGTGEAFF. The DNA of the CDR3 is TGTGCCAGCAGCGCCCAAGGGACAGGTGAAGCTTTCTTT.